Below, 4 T cell receptor beta chains from the same sample are listed, as sequenced in a study of T cell responses to AZD1222 COVID-19 vaccine. The repertoire was sequenced with immunoSEQ multiplex PCR; TCRdb's copy has only in-frame clones and lacks some. The profile shows 90,000 to 120,000 clones, around 90% of them singletons. The source material was peripheral blood, sampled 28 days after the second AZD1222 dose. All receptors derive from an adult who received the AZD1222 COVID-19 vaccine.

The V and J genes are TRBV7-2 and TRBJ2-1; no definite D call. CDR3 length: 12 amino acids. CDR1 and CDR2 from the germline V gene are SGHTA and FQGNSA. Trimming cost V 1 base and J 6 bases, with 4 bases left between them. The DNA of the CDR3 is TGTGCCAGCAGCTTAGGAATCAATGAGCAGTTCTTC. It yields the protein CASSLGINEQFF.

J is TRBJ2-3 and V is TRBV5-4; 10 bases match TRBD2. This CDR3 has 17 residues. Germline lookup yields CDR1 SGHNT and CDR2 YYREEE (reference sequence). The V and J ends lost 3 bases and 1 base, in that order; junction bases with no gene match: 8. CDR3 sequence (DNA): TGTGCCAGCAGCTCCTTAGCGGGGGGTCCCCGCACAGATACGCAGTATTTT. Residues: CASSSLAGGPRTDTQYF.

This clone was detected only once. The rearrangement joins TRBV11-2 to TRBJ1-4, with 12 bases aligning to TRBD1. This CDR3 is built from 14 residues. Losses at the gene ends were 8 bases for V and 10 bases for J; bases not matched to a gene: 8. CDR1 SGHAT and CDR2 FQNNGV come from the germline V gene. The CDR3 nucleotides read TGTGCCAGCGGCCTGGGGACAGGGGGCGGAAAACTGTTTTTT. It is translated as CASGLGTGGGKLFF.

As to this clone: The sample has other DNA sequences that encode this CDR3 too. CDR3 nucleotides: TGTGCCAGCTCACCGGGAACCTCCTACGAGCAGTACTTC. Translated, it gives CASSPGTSYEQYF. The chain uses TRBV18 and TRBJ2-7; D is unresolved. The CDR3 loop spans 13 amino acids. In germline, CDR1 is KGHSH, CDR2 LQKENI. V lost 3 bases and J 0 bases, leaving 6 bases between the germline ends.